This entry describes one T cell receptor (beta chain). This sample was taken from a study of shared clonotypes between healthy human individuals. Assay used: immunoSEQ multiplex PCR; TCRdb lists only in-frame clones, some missing. There are some 470,000 clones in the sample; 70% to 80% occur only once, and roughly 13% lies in the top ten. The length of the CDR3 is 13 residues. Germline V gene sequence: CDR1 LGHNA, CDR2 YNFKEQ. V lost 0 bases and J 5 bases, leaving 5 bases between the germline ends. Specimen: PBMCs. The chain couples TRBV4-2 to TRBJ1-5, with D tentatively TRBD1 (5 bases). This receptor was obtained from a middle-aged woman in good health. Some clones in this sample may be carry-over from other donors' samples. Written as DNA, the CDR3 is TGTGCCAGCAGCCAAGACAGGGATCAGCCCCAGCATTTT. This codes for CASSQDRDQPQHF.